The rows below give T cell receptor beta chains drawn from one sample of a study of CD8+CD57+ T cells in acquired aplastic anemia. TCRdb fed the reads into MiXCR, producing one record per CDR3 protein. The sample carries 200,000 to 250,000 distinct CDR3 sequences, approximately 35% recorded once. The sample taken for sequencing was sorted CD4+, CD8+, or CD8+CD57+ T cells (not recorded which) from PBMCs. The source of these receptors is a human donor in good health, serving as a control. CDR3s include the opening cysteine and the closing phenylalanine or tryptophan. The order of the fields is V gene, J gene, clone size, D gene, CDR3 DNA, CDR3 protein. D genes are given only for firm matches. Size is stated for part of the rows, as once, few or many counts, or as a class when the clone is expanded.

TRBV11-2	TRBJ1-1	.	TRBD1	TGTGCCAGCAGCTCAGGAGGACAGGGCAGGAACACTGAAGCTTTCTTT	CASSSGGQGRNTEAFF
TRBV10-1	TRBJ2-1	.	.	TGCGCCAGCAGTGAAGGGATCCTCGGATACAATGAGCAGTTCTTC	CASSEGILGYNEQFF
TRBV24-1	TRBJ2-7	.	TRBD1	TGTGCCACCAGTGCAGGGGGCTACGAGCAGTACTTC	CATSAGGYEQYF
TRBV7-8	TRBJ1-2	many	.	TGTGCCAGCGGTCGGACGGGACGGAATTCCAACTATGGCTACACCTTC	CASGRTGRNSNYGYTF
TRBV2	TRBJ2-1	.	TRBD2	TGTGCCAGCATTAACCCGGGACTAGCGGGGGGTAATGAGCAGTTCTTC	CASINPGLAGGNEQFF
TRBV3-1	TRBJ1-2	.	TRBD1	TGTGCCAGCAGCGGGACAGGGGGGACCTATGGCTACACCTTC	CASSGTGGTYGYTF
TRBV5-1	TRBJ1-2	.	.	TGCGCCAGCAACTTCGCCCCAGGGGACTATGGCTACACCTTC	CASNFAPGDYGYTF
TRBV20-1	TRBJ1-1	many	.	TGCAGTGCCTGGATTATGAACACTGAAGCTTTCTTT	CSAWIMNTEAFF
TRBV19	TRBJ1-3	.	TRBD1	TGTGCCAGTACTCGGGACAGGGCCGCGAACACCATATATTTT	CASTRDRAANTIYF
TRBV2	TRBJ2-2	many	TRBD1	TGTGCCAGTCGGGACCTGACAGGGACCGGGGAGCTGTTTTTT	CASRDLTGTGELFF
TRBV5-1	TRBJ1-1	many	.	TGCGCCAGCAGCTTTTGGCAATACACTGAAGCTTTCTTT	CASSFWQYTEAFF
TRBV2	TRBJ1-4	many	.	TGTGCCAGCAGTGACAAGGGGAAGGATGAAAAACTGTTTTTT	CASSDKGKDEKLFF
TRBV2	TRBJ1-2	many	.	TGTGCCAGCAGCTCGGGGGAGCGGGGCTACACCTTC	CASSSGERGYTF
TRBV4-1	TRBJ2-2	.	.	TGCGCCAGCAGCCAAGTCCAGGGGAAAAACACCGGGGAGCTGTTTTTT	CASSQVQGKNTGELFF